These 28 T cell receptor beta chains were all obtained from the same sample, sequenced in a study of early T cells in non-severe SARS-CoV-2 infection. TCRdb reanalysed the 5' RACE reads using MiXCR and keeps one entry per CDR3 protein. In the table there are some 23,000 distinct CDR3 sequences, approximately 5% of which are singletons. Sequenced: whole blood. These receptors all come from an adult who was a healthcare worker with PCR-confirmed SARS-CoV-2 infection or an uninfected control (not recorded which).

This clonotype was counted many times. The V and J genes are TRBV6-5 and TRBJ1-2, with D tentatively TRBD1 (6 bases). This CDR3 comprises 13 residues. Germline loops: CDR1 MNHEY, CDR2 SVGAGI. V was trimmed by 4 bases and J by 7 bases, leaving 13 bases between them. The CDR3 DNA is TGTGCCAGCAGTTTAACAGGGAACCGTGGCTACACCTTC. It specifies CASSLTGNRGYTF.

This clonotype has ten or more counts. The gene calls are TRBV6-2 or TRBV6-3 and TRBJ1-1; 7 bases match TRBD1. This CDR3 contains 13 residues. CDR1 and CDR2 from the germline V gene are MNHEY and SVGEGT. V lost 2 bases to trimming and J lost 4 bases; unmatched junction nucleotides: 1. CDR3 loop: CASSYRGRTEAFF. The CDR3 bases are TGTGCCAGCAGTTACAGGGGGCGCACTGAAGCTTTCTTT.

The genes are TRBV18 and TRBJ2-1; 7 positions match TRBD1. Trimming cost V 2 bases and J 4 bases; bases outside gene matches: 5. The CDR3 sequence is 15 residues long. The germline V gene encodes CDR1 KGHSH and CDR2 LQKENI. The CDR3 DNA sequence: TGTGCCAGCTCACCAATCATGGGACAGTACAATGAGCAGTTCTTC. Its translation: CASSPIMGQYNEQFF.

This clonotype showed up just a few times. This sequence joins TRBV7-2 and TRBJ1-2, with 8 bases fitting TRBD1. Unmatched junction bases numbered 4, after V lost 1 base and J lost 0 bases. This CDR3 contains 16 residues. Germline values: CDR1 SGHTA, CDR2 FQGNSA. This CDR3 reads CASSLGGQAANYGYTF. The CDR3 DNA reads TGTGCCAGCAGCTTAGGGGGACAGGCAGCTAACTATGGCTACACCTTC.

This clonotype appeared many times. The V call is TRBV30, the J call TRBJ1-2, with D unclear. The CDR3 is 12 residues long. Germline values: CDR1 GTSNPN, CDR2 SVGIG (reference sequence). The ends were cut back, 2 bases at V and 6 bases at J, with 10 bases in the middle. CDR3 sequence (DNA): TGTGCCTGGAGTCCCTCGGTGGATGGCTACACCTTC. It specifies CAWSPSVDGYTF.

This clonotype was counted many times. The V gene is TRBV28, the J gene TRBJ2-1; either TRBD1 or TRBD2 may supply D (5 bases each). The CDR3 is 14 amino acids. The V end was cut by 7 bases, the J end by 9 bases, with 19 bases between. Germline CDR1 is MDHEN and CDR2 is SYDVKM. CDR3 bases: TGTGCCAGCAACCAATTGAGGGGTAAGGGTGAGCAGTTCTTC. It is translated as CASNQLRGKGEQFF.

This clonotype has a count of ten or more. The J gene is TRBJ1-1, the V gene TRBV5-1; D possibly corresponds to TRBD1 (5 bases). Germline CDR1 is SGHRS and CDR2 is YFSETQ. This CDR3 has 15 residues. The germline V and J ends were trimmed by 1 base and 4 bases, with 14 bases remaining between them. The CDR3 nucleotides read TGCGCCAGCAGCTTGTGGGAAGGGACGGGCACTGAAGCTTTCTTT. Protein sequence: CASSLWEGTGTEAFF.

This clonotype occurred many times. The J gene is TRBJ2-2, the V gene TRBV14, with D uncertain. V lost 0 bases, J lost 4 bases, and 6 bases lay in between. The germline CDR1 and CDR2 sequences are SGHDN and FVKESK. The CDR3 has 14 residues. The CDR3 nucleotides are TGTGCCAGCAGCCAAGAACGGTTCACCGGGGAGCTGTTTTTT. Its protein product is CASSQERFTGELFF.

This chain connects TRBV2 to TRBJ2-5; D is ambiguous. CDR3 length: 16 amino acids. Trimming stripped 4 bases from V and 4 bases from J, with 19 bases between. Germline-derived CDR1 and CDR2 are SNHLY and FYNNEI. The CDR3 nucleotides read TGTGCCAGCAGTGCATCACGAGTTTGGGGTCGAGAGACCCAGTACTTC. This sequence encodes CASSASRVWGRETQYF.

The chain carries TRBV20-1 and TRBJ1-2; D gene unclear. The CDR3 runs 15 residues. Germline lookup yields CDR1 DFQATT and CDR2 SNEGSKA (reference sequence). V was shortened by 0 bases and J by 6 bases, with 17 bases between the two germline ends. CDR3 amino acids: CSARDTRGYYNGYTF. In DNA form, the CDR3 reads TGCAGTGCTAGAGATACCCGCGGCTACTATAATGGCTACACCTTC.

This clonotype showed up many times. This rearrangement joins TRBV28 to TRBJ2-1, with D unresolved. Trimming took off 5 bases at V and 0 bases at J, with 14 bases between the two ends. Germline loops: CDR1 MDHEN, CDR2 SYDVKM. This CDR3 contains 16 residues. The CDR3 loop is CASSSLRLDSYNEQFF. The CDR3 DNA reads TGTGCCAGCAGTAGCCTGCGGCTCGACTCCTACAATGAGCAGTTCTTC. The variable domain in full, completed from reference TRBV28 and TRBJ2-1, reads DVKVTQSSRYLVKRTGEKVFLECVQDMDHENMFWYRQDPGLGLRLIYFSYDVKMKEKGDIPEGYSVSREKKERFSLILESASTNQTSMYLCASSSLRLDSYNEQFFGPGTRLTVL.

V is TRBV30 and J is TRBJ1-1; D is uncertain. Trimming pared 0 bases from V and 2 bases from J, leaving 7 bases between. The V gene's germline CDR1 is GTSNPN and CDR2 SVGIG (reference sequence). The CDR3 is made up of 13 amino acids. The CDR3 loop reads CAWSVDLNTEAFF. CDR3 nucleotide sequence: TGTGCCTGGAGTGTAGACCTTAACACTGAAGCTTTCTTT.

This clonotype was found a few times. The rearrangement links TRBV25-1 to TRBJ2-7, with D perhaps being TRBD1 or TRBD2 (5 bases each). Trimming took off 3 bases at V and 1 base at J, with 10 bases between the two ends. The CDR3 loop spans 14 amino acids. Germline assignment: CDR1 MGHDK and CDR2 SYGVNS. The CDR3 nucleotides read TGTGCCAGCAGTGAGGGGACCCTATCCTACGAGCAGTACTTC. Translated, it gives CASSEGTLSYEQYF.

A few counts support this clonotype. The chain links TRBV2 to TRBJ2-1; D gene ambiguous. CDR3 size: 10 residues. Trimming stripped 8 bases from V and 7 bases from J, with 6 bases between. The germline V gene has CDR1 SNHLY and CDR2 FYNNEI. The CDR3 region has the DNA TGTGCCAGCCTGCGGAATGAGCAGTTCTTC. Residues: CASLRNEQFF.

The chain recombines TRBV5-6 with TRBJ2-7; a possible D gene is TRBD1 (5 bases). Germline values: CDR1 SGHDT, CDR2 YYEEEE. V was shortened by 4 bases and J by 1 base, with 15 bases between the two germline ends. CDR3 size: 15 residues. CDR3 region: CASSLTASQSYEQYF. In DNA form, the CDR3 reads TGTGCCAGCAGCCTGACAGCTTCCCAGTCCTACGAGCAGTACTTC.

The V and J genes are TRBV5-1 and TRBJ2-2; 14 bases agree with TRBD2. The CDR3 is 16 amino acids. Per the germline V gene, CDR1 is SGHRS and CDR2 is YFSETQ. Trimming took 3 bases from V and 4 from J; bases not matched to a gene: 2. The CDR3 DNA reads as TGCGCCAGCAGCTGGGGGACTAGCGGGAGCACCGGGGAGCTGTTTTTT. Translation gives CASSWGTSGSTGELFF.

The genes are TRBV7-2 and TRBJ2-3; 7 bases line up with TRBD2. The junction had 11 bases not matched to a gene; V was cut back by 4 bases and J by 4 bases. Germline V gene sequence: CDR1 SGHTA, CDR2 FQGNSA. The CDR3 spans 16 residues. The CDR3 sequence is CASSYTLASKADTQYF. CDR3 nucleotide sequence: TGTGCCAGCAGCTACACACTAGCGAGTAAGGCAGATACGCAGTATTTT.

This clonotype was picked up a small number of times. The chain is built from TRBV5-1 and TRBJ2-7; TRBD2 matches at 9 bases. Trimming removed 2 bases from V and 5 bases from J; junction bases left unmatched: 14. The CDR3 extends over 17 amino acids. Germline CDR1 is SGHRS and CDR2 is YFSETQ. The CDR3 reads CASSFPLAGGPGHEQYF. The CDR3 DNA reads TGCGCCAGCAGCTTCCCTCTGGCGGGAGGGCCTGGCCACGAGCAGTACTTC.

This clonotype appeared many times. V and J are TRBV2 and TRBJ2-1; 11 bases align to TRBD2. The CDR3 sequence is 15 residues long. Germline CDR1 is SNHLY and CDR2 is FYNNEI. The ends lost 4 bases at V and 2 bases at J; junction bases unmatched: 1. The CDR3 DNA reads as TGTGCCAGCAGTGTACTAGCGGGGGCCTACAATGAGCAGTTCTTC. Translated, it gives CASSVLAGAYNEQFF.

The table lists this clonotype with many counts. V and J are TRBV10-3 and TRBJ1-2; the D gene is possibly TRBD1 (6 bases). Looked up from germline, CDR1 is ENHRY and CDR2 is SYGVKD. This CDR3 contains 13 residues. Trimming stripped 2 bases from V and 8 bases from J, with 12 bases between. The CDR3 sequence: CAISERSGEGYTF. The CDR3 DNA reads TGTGCCATCAGTGAGCGGTCAGGGGAAGGCTACACCTTC.

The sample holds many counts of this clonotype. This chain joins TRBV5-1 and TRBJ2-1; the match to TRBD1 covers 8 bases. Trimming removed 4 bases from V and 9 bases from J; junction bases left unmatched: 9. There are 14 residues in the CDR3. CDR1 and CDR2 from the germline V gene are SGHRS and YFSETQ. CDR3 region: CASSPGQAGGEQFF. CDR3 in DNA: TGCGCCAGCAGCCCGGGACAGGCCGGTGGTGAGCAGTTCTTC.

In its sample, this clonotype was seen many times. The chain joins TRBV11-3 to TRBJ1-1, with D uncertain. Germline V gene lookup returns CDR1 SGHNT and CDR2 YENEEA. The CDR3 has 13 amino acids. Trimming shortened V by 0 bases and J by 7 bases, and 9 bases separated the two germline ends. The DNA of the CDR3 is TGTGCCAGCAGCTTAGATATCGGGGATGAAGCTTTCTTT. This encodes CASSLDIGDEAFF. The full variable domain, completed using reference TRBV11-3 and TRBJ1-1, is EAGVVQSPRYKIIEKKQPVAFWCNPISGHNTLYWYLQNLGQGPELLIRYENEEAVDDSQLPKDRFSAERLKGVDSTLKIQPAELGDSAVYLCASSLDIGDEAFFGQGTRLTVV.

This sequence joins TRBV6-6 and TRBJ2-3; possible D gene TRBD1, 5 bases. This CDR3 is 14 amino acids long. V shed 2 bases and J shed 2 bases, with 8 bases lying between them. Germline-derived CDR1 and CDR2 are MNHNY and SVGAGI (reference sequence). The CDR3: CASSYDRNTDTQYF. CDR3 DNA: TGTGCCAGCAGTTACGACAGAAACACAGATACGCAGTATTTT.

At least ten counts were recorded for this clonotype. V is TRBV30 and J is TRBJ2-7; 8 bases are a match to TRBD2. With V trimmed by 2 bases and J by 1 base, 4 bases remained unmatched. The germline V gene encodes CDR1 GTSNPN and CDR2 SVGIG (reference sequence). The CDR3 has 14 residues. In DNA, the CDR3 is TGTGCCTGGAGTTTGTTAGCGGGGTCCTACGAGCAGTACTTC. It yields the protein CAWSLLAGSYEQYF.

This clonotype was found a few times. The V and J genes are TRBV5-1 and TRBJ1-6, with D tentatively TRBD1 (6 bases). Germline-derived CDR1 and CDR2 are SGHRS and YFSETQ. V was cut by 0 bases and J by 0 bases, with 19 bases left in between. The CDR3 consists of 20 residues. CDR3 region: CASSLARGQTGSSYNSPLHF. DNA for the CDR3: TGCGCCAGCAGCTTGGCCCGAGGACAGACCGGGAGCTCCTATAATTCACCCCTCCACTTT.

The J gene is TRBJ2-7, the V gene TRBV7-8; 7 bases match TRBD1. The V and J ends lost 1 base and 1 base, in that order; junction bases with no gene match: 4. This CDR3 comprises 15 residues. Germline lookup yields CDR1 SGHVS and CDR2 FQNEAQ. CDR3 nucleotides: TGTGCCAGCAGCTTAGGCGGCAGGGGGTCCTACGAGCAGTACTTC. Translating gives CASSLGGRGSYEQYF. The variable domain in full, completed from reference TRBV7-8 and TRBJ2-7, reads GAGVSQSPRYKVAKRGQDVALRCDPISGHVSLFWYQQALGQGPEFLTYFQNEAQLDKSGLPSDRFFAERPEGSVSTLKIQRTQQEDSAVYLCASSLGGRGSYEQYFGPGTRLTVT.

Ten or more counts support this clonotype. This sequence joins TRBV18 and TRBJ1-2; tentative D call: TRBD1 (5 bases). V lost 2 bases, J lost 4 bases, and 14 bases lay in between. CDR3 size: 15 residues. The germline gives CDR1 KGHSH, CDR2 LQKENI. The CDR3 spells CASSPDAGLGYGYTF. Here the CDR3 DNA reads TGTGCCAGCTCACCAGATGCGGGACTCGGCTATGGCTACACCTTC.

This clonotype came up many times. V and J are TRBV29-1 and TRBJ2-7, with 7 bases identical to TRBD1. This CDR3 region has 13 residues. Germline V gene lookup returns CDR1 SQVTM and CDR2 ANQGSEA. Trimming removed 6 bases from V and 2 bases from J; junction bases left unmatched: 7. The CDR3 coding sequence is TGCAGCGTCCGACAGGGCAGCACCTACGAGCAGTACTTC. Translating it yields CSVRQGSTYEQYF.